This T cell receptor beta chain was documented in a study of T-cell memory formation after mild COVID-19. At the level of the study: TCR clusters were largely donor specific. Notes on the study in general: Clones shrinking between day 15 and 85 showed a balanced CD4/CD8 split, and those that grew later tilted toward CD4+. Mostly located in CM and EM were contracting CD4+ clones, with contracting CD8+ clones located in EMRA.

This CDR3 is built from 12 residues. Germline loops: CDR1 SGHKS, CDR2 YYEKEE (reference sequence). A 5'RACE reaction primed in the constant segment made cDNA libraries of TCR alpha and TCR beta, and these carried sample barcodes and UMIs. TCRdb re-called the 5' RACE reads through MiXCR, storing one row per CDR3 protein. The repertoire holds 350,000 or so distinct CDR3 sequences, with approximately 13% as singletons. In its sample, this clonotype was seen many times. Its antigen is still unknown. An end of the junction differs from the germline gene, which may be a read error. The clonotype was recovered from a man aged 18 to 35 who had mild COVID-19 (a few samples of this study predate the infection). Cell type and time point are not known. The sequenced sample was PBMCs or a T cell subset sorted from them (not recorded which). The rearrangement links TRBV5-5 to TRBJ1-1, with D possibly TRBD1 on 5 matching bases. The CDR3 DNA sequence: TGTGCCAGCAGCTGGTTGGACACCGAAGCTTTCTTT. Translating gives CASSWLDTEAFF.